This T cell receptor beta chain appears in the sequencing data of a study of shared clonotypes between healthy human individuals (dated by TCRdb to 2019 to 2021). Concerning the study at large: A couple of women and a few men aged 18 to 49 years were included in the cohort. For each donor, three plates each were used for CD4 naive and CD4 memory, two plates were used for CD8 naive, and one plate was used for CD8 memory. To estimate repertoire size and how much clonotype sharing occurs between individuals, the study deeply sequenced the blood TCR repertoires of about five healthy adults. To increase sequencing depth and limit assay-specific biases, TCR repertoire library preparation and sequencing were carried out by different laboratories using diverse techniques. Per donor, leukapheresis produced somewhere between about 0.94 and 10 billion PBMCs.

A word on this clone: Its specific antigen is unknown. One base away there is no much larger clone; base qualities are not given.

What the work shows at the level of the full study, not this receptor alone: Naive subsets generally had larger estimated clonotype richness than memory subsets did. Only blood was sampled, and tissue TCR repertoires likely differ from those in blood. Incomplete sequencing was indicated by rarefaction of sorted-subset datasets, despite the large sequencing depth. Pairwise subsampling indicated that sequencing depth was expected to affect the degree of clonotype sharing among donors. Across a handful of donors, 5% to 6% of naive CD4, around 3.5% of naive CD8, 2.3% of memory CD4, and around 0.4% of memory CD8 clonotypes were shared. Clonotypes shared by all four sorted-subset donors showed higher generation probabilities than non-shared clonotypes. The small number of donors limited the genetic and exposure-history diversity represented.

CD8 naive samples were CD45RO-negative cells positively selected for CCR7, giving a CD45RA+CCR7+ population that excluded TemRA cells. The donors were healthy, HIV-negative adults with no recently reported acute infections or vaccinations. Every donor was a Caucasian adult residing in Nashville, Tennessee, USA. Blood was collected by leukapheresis, and PBMCs were isolated by Ficoll-Histopaque density gradient centrifugation and then cryopreserved in liquid nitrogen vapor phase. Purity and quantity of every magnetically sorted T cell population were checked by analytical flow cytometry. From each sorted fraction, genomic DNA was isolated and quantified by UV absorbance on a Nanodrop 2000c. Using the deep immunoSEQ assay, TCR CDR3 regions were amplified from genomic DNA by multiplex PCR. Extracted genomic DNA from each cell subset was distributed evenly across all wells of several immunoSEQ 96-well plates, and each plate was treated as a replicate. Each replicate PCR for sorted subsets received approximately 200 ng genomic DNA, equal to about 30,000 T cell genomes. Purified libraries were measured with a Qubit 3.0 fluorometer, size-checked on a Bioanalyzer 2100, and measured again with the KAPA Library Quantification kit. Each immunoSEQ 96-well plate was sequenced on its own single-read 150-cycle Illumina NextSeq 550 flow cell. As for how the authors treated the data: Because the immunoSEQ output held only junctional sequences and lacked quality scores, the filtering could not match the filtering applied to full-length reads. Sequences were annotated with PyIR, a Python wrapper for IgBLAST v1.9, using IMGT germline references to assign V/J genes and CDR3. Reads with weak V/J assignments (E-value above 1e-6), missing CDR3, stop codons, out-of-frame junctions, or ambiguous translated residues were removed. V3J clonotypes were defined as sequences sharing the same inferred V gene, J gene, and CDR3 amino acid sequence. To compute the percentage overlap between repertoires, the number of shared unique clonotypes was divided by the size of the smaller repertoire. Richness of each repertoire was evaluated using RTK rarefaction, the Chao1 estimator, and Recon v2.1 estimates of unobserved clonotypes. OLGA was used to compute generation probabilities for all TCRbeta clonotypes that the gDNA method yielded from several donors. TCRdb re-hosts the immuneACCESS table, in-frame sequences only. Its copies lack some clones; in the studies checked, an unresolved V gene accounts for under half of them, and the cause for the rest is not known. For V, J and clone size, that table is used; D and trimming come from the DNA. In this sample the table shows roughly 2.1 million clones, roughly 91% of which occur a single time. Jointly, the top ten make up around 1.7% of the sample.

Relative to germline, V is 4 bases shorter and J is 4 bases shorter, with 16 bases between their ends. Its CDR3 holds 15 amino acids, cysteine through phenylalanine. The only DNA kept is the CDR3, 45 bases in frame from the first base. The germline V gene yields MNHNS for CDR1 and SASEGT for CDR2. This receptor chain uses TRBV6-1 and TRBJ2-5; no D gene can be assigned with confidence. Material for sequencing was naive CD8+ T cells from PBMCs. According to the study, the label for this sample's cell subset or site signals: CD45RA+CCR7+. The receptor's source is a man younger than 30 in good health. Some clones in this sample may be carry-over from other donors' samples. The DNA is TGTGCCAGCAGTGGGGATATAGGGTTGACAGAGACCCAGTACTTC. Protein translation: CASSGDIGLTETQYF.